These 25 T cell receptor beta chains were sequenced from one sample in a study of shared clonotypes between healthy human individuals. Naive CD8 cells lacked CD45RO and underwent positive selection for CCR7, leaving out terminally differentiated effector memory CD45RA+ cells. Some clones are missing from TCRdb's copy, which holds only in-frame ones; the method was immunoSEQ multiplex PCR. The sample consists of just over 2,000,000 clones, about 95% of them appearing once. The sequencing input was naive CD8+ T cells sorted from blood. Receptors originate from a man between 18 and 35 years old in good health.

About this clone: The same CDR3 arises from other DNA sequences in this sample as well. The chain combines TRBV9 with TRBJ1-1; D call uncertain. The CDR3 runs to 12 residues. The germline gives CDR1 SGDLS, CDR2 YYNGEE. V was clipped by 4 bases and J by 0 bases, with 4 bases between them. The CDR3 coding sequence is TGTGCCAGCAGCACCCTGAACACTGAAGCTTTCTTT. The encoded protein is CASSTLNTEAFF. The full variable domain, rest sourced from reference TRBV9 and TRBJ1-1, is DSGVTQTPKHLITATGQRVTLRCSPRSGDLSVYWYQQSLDQGLQFLIQYYNGEERAKGNILERFSAQQFPDLHSELNLSSLELGDSALYFCASSTLNTEAFFGQGTRLTVV.

The chain uses TRBV4-1 and TRBJ2-3; 8 bases are a match to TRBD2. The germline V gene encodes CDR1 MGHRA and CDR2 YSYEKL. The CDR3 has 17 residues. V gave up 2 bases and J gave up 3 bases; unmatched junction bases: 10. The CDR3, as DNA: TGCGCCAGCAGCCAAAAACCTCTAGCGGGCATAACAGATACGCAGTATTTT. It encodes CASSQKPLAGITDTQYF.

V usage is TRBV12-2 and J usage is TRBJ2-5; the table names TRBD1, a call not compared with the DNA. TRBV12-2 is a known pseudogene. This CDR3 is 16 amino acids long. In nucleotides, the CDR3 is TGTGCAAGTCGCTTAGCACCGGGACAGGGTACGGGGACCCAGTACTTC. Protein product: CASRLAPGQGTGTQYF.

The chain combines TRBV2 with TRBJ1-6, with 9 bases matching TRBD1. The V gene's germline CDR1 is SNHLY and CDR2 FYNNEI. V lost 7 bases to trimming and J lost 6 bases; unmatched junction nucleotides: 4. The CDR3 runs 14 residues. DNA of the CDR3: TGTGCCAGCACCGGGGGACAGGGTAATTCACCCCTCCACTTT. Translating it yields CASTGGQGNSPLHF.

The chain employs TRBV29-1 and TRBJ2-6; D is ambiguous. CDR1 is SQVTM, CDR2 ANQGSEA, per germline. V lost 3 bases and J lost 3, with 18 bases in between. The CDR3 contains 17 residues. In DNA form, the CDR3 reads TGCAGCGTTGAGGAGAAGGGTCTTCAATATGGGGCCAACGTCCTGACTTTC. Translating it yields CSVEEKGLQYGANVLTF.

The chain links TRBV30 to TRBJ2-2, with D possibly matching TRBD2 (6 bases). CDR3 size: 17 residues. The germline V gene encodes CDR1 GTSNPN and CDR2 SVGIG (reference sequence). Trimming took 0 bases from V and 0 from J, leaving 14 bases between them. The CDR3 spells CAWSVGVGSTNTGELFF. The CDR3 DNA sequence: TGTGCCTGGAGTGTGGGGGTCGGGAGTACGAACACCGGGGAGCTGTTTTTT.

The chain recombines TRBV11-2 with TRBJ2-3; D is uncertain. V lost 2 bases and J 4 bases, leaving 7 bases between the germline ends. Germline-derived CDR1 and CDR2 are SGHAT and FQNNGV. The CDR3 totals 13 residues. DNA for the CDR3: TGTGCCAGCAGCTTAATCTACCCAGATACGCAGTATTTT. Translation gives CASSLIYPDTQYF. Supplemented by reference TRBV11-2 and TRBJ2-3, the full variable domain reads EAGVAQSPRYKIIEKRQSVAFWCNPISGHATLYWYQQILGQGPKLLIQFQNNGVVDDSQLPKDRFSAERLKGVDSTLKIQPAKLEDSAVYLCASSLIYPDTQYFGPGTRLTVL.

The chain uses TRBV4-1 and TRBJ2-7; 7 bases are shared with TRBD2. After removal of 0 bases from V and 3 bases from J, the junction contained 8 bases not matched to a gene. Per germline, CDR1 MGHRA and CDR2 YSYEKL. This CDR3 comprises 16 residues. The CDR3 loop is CASSQEGGGSRYEQYF. As DNA, the CDR3 is TGCGCCAGCAGCCAAGAAGGCGGGGGAAGTCGCTACGAGCAGTACTTC.

The V and J genes are TRBV6-4 and TRBJ2-7, with D possibly TRBD1 on 5 matching bases. This CDR3 region has 13 residues. Germline assignment: CDR1 MRHNA and CDR2 SNTAGT. V dropped 6 bases and J dropped 3 bases, with 12 bases sitting between them. In nucleotides, the CDR3 is TGTGCCAGCAGCGCAGGGTTTGGCTACGAGCAGTACTTC. It codes for CASSAGFGYEQYF.

This chain connects TRBV10-3 to TRBJ1-1, with D perhaps matching TRBD1 (6 bases). V was trimmed by 6 bases and J by 0 bases, leaving 14 bases between them. This CDR3 has 15 residues. Germline CDR1 reads ENHRY; CDR2 reads SYGVKD. In DNA, the CDR3 is TGTGCCATCAGGGACAGAACAACTATGAACACTGAAGCTTTCTTT. Translating it yields CAIRDRTTMNTEAFF.

The chain links TRBV30 to TRBJ1-2; 7 bases fit TRBD1. The V gene end was trimmed by 1 base and the J gene end by 8 bases; junction bases not matched to a gene: 1. Germline CDR1 reads GTSNPN; CDR2 reads SVGIG (reference sequence). There are 11 residues in the CDR3. CDR3 in amino acids: CAWSEGAGYTF. For the CDR3, the DNA is TGTGCCTGGAGTGAGGGGGCGGGCTACACCTTC.

The chain couples TRBV13 to TRBJ1-2; 8 bases fit TRBD1. The V gene's germline CDR1 is PRHDT and CDR2 FYEKMQ (reference sequence). The V gene end was trimmed by 5 bases and the J gene end by 8 bases; junction bases not matched to a gene: 13. The CDR3 covers 15 residues. The DNA of the CDR3 is TGTGCCAGCAGCCCAGGGGGCTACAGGGACGGCGGCTACACCTTC. Translated, it gives CASSPGGYRDGGYTF. Based on the CDR3 plus reference TRBV13 and TRBJ1-2, the full variable domain is AAGVIQSPRHLIKEKRETATLKCYPIPRHDTVYWYQQGPGQDPQFLISFYEKMQSDKGSIPDRFSAQQFSDYHSELNMSSLELGDSALYFCASSPGGYRDGGYTFGSGTRLTVV.

The CDR3 is CASSPSLGIGETQYF. As DNA, the CDR3 is TGCGCCAGCAGCCCCAGTCTTGGAATAGGGGAGACCCAGTACTTC. The chain couples TRBV5-1 to TRBJ2-5; D is unresolved. Per germline, CDR1 SGHRS and CDR2 YFSETQ. The CDR3 runs to 15 residues. V was shortened by 4 bases and J by 5 bases, with 18 bases between the two germline ends.

The genes are TRBV28 and TRBJ1-2; 8 bases agree with TRBD1. J gave up 0 bases and V 3 bases, and 9 bases lay outside the gene matches. Germline V gives CDR1 MDHEN, CDR2 SYDVKM. The CDR3 runs to 17 residues. DNA for the CDR3: TGTGCCAGCAGTTTGACAGGGGCCCAGGGAGCTAACTATGGCTACACCTTC. Amino acid sequence: CASSLTGAQGANYGYTF.

CDR3: CASSDGRAPNEQFF. The CDR3 coding sequence is TGCGCCAGCAGTGACGGGAGGGCCCCGAATGAGCAGTTCTTC. J is TRBJ2-1 and V is TRBV10-1; 8 bases align to TRBD2. After removal of 3 bases from V and 7 bases from J, the junction contained 5 bases not matched to a gene. There are 14 residues in the CDR3. The germline gives CDR1 WNHNN, CDR2 SYGVQD (reference sequence).

The V call is TRBV7-9, the J call TRBJ2-7; 12 bases are a match to TRBD1. Looked up from germline, CDR1 is SEHNR and CDR2 is FQNEAQ (reference sequence). This CDR3 contains 17 residues. The ends lost 5 bases at V and 6 bases at J; junction bases unmatched: 14. In DNA form, the CDR3 reads TGTGCCAGCAGCAGGCCCCCGGGGACAGGGGGCATGGGCGAGCAGTACTTC. Protein: CASSRPPGTGGMGEQYF.

The chain has TRBV6-5 and TRBJ1-4; no firm D call. This CDR3 is built from 15 residues. The V end lost 6 bases, the J end lost 5 bases, and 16 bases lay between the germline ends. Germline CDR1 and CDR2: MNHEY and SVGAGI. The CDR3 loop reads CASSWLRGGNEKLFF. CDR3 nucleotide sequence: TGTGCCAGCAGCTGGTTGAGAGGAGGAAATGAAAAACTGTTTTTT.

This chain connects TRBV4-3 to TRBJ2-1, with D possibly being TRBD1 (5 bases). The CDR3 is 17 residues long. The germline CDR1 and CDR2 sequences are LGHNA and YSLEER. Trimming cost V 0 bases and J 0 bases, with 12 bases left between them. This chain's CDR3 is CASSQDLPDSSYNEQFF. The CDR3 nucleotides read TGCGCCAGCAGCCAAGATCTCCCCGACAGCTCCTACAATGAGCAGTTCTTC.

The J gene is TRBJ2-2, the V gene TRBV30; maybe TRBD2 (6 bases). The germline V gene encodes CDR1 GTSNPN and CDR2 SVGIG (reference sequence). Deletions cut 2 bases from V and 6 bases from J, with 10 bases between. The CDR3 totals 13 residues. CDR3 bases: TGTGCCTGGAGTCCATCGGGGGCCGGGGAGCTGTTTTTT. It yields the protein CAWSPSGAGELFF.

The rearrangement uses TRBV29-1 and TRBJ1-1, with D unresolved. The germline V gene has CDR1 SQVTM and CDR2 ANQGSEA. Deletions cut 6 bases from V and 1 base from J, with 6 bases between. This CDR3 spans 11 amino acids. The DNA of the CDR3 is TGCAGCGTCCTAAAGAACACTGAAGCTTTCTTT. This translates into CSVLKNTEAFF.

CDR3 protein: CASSLRDGEQFF. The CDR3 region has the DNA TGTGCCAGCAGTTTAAGGGACGGTGAGCAGTTCTTC. This sequence joins TRBV27 and TRBJ2-1; D is perhaps TRBD1 or TRBD2 (5 bases each). The CDR3 runs 12 residues. Between the trimmed V and J ends, which lost 2 bases and 9 bases, there was a span of 8 bases. CDR1 and CDR2 from the germline V gene are MNHEY and SMNVEV (reference sequence).

The genes are TRBV28 and TRBJ2-7, with D hard to call. Germline V gene lookup returns CDR1 MDHEN and CDR2 SYDVKM. V was cut by 6 bases and J by 0 bases, with 18 bases left in between. This CDR3 contains 16 residues. The CDR3 here is CASRPMDALPSYEQYF. CDR3 bases: TGTGCCAGCAGACCTATGGACGCACTGCCCTCCTACGAGCAGTACTTC. The whole variable domain, filled in from reference TRBV28 and TRBJ2-7, reads DVKVTQSSRYLVKRTGEKVFLECVQDMDHENMFWYRQDPGLGLRLIYFSYDVKMKEKGDIPEGYSVSREKKERFSLILESASTNQTSMYLCASRPMDALPSYEQYFGPGTRLTVT.

The chain joins TRBV28 to TRBJ2-7, with TRBD1 matching over 11 bases. In germline, CDR1 is MDHEN, CDR2 SYDVKM. The trim removed 6 bases at V and 0 bases at J, leaving 4 bases unmatched. The CDR3 sequence is 15 residues long. The CDR3 nucleotides read TGTGCCAGCAGAGCCGGGACAGGGGGCTCCTACGAGCAGTACTTC. Residues: CASRAGTGGSYEQYF.

This chain connects TRBV27 to TRBJ2-4; TRBD1 might be the D (6 bases). CDR1 and CDR2 (germline): MNHEY, SMNVEV (reference sequence). V was shortened by 0 bases and J by 1 base, with 13 bases between the two germline ends. This CDR3 region has 17 residues. CDR3 sequence: CASSLSSGVEAKNIQYF. DNA of the CDR3: TGTGCCAGCAGTTTATCGTCAGGGGTAGAGGCCAAAAACATTCAGTACTTC.

Note on this clone: Different DNA sequences within this sample yield the same CDR3. J is TRBJ2-7 and V is TRBV11-2; 11 nucleotides agree with TRBD2. Germline trimming cut 4 bases from V and 4 bases from J; bases unmatched to any gene: 3. From germline, CDR1 is SGHAT and CDR2 FQNNGV. The length of the CDR3 is 14 residues. CDR3 amino acids: CASSWTSGSYEQYF. Written as DNA, the CDR3 is TGTGCCAGCAGCTGGACTAGCGGGTCGTACGAGCAGTACTTC.